This TCR beta chain was recorded in a study of T cell responses to AZD1222 COVID-19 vaccine. Regarding the study as a whole: Among spike-specific TCRs, nearly half reportedly target unmutated variant regions. Repertoire sampling occurred only after the peak T cell response. Possibly, clonal diversity was underestimated; donors were largely white British and included more females.

TCRdb's copy holds only in-frame clones and misses some; the assay was immunoSEQ multiplex PCR. The sample shows roughly 150,000 clones, 90% of them seen only once. The germline CDR1 and CDR2 sequences are MDHEN and SYDVKM. This CDR3 contains 15 residues. The V segment lost 4 bases and the J segment 2 bases; nucleotides outside the gene matches: 4. A remark on this clone: The antigen is unknown.

The sequencing here drew on peripheral blood, taken 28 days after the second AZD1222 dose. V usage is TRBV28 and J usage is TRBJ2-7; 11 bases are shared with TRBD2. The sequence came from an adult who received the AZD1222 COVID-19 vaccine. In DNA form, the CDR3 reads TGTGCCAGCAGTTCGCCGACTAGCGGGACCTACGAGCAGTACTTC. It codes for CASSSPTSGTYEQYF.